This TCR beta chain was identified during a study of response to subunit inactivated influenza vaccine. Study results and limitations: It was the authors' suggestion that each seasonal influenza vaccination recruits few new T cells.

Germline V gives CDR1 MDHEN, CDR2 SYDVKM. The ends lost 8 bases at V and 5 bases at J; junction bases unmatched: 6. CDR3 size: 12 residues. In TCRdb, the RT-PCR reads were re-called with MiXCR into one record per CDR3 protein. The sample lists 650,000 or so distinct CDR3 sequences, around 15% occurring once. Turning to this clonotype: Its antigen is still unknown.

J is TRBJ2-7 and V is TRBV28, with TRBD2 matching over 7 bases. This TCR derives from a man in his fifties or sixties who received an inactivated influenza vaccine. The sample was PBMCs from blood, taken around two weeks before vaccination. CDR3 sequence (DNA): TGTGCCAGCGGGGGGGTTGTGGACGAGCAGTACTTC. Translated, it gives CASGGVVDEQYF.